This TCR beta chain was sequenced during a study of tumor and adjacent non-tumor tissue in lung cancer. The CDR3 extends over 16 amino acids. J lost 9 bases, V lost 4 bases, and 12 bases had no gene match. Germline values: CDR1 MGHRA, CDR2 YSYEKL. This clonotype was picked up one time. This sample's RNA came from whole unsorted tissue. Three rounds of nested PCR, following a modified ARM-PCR protocol, produced the TCRbeta library. Using its own MiXCR run on the multiplex PCR reads, TCRdb lists one record per CDR3 protein. The data hold about 110,000 distinct CDR3 sequences, with 75% observed a single time.

The chain links TRBV4-1 to TRBJ1-6, with TRBD1 identical over 7 bases. Sequencing was performed on lung tumor tissue. This clonotype was obtained from an older woman with non-small cell lung cancer. The CDR3 spells CASSLLLTGMSSPLHF. CDR3 in DNA: TGCGCCAGCAGCCTACTGTTGACAGGGATGAGTTCACCCCTCCACTTT.